Shown below are 21 T cell receptor beta chains from a single sample sequenced in a study of blood T cells in healthy people across ages. Primed by a sample-barcoded 5' primer and a J-beta primer mix, a second PCR proceeded for 7 to 11 cycles. TCRdb reanalysed the 5' RACE reads using MiXCR and keeps one entry per CDR3 protein. The sample has hundreds of thousands of distinct CDR3 sequences; 40% to 45% are singletons. The sequenced sample consisted of blood. These receptors all come from a man aged 80 or over in good health.

The V gene is TRBV28, the J gene TRBJ1-6; D is unresolved. Germline lookup yields CDR1 MDHEN and CDR2 SYDVKM. V was shortened by 5 bases and J by 7 bases, with 9 bases between the two germline ends. This CDR3 contains 13 residues. The chain's CDR3 is CASSPKLNSPLHF. CDR3 DNA sequence: TGTGCCAGCAGTCCAAAGTTGAATTCACCCCTCCACTTT.

This clonotype has more than one count but fewer than ten. The rearrangement joins TRBV25-1 to TRBJ1-1; weak D call: TRBD1 (6 bases). Germline loops: CDR1 MGHDK, CDR2 SYGVNS. Trimming stripped 10 bases from V and 5 bases from J, with 20 bases between. The CDR3 runs to 14 residues. DNA for the CDR3: TGTGCCACCTCGCCGCCGGGGGGGGCAACTGAAGCTTTCTTT. Translating gives CATSPPGGATEAFF.

This clonotype showed up just a few times. The chain employs TRBV5-1 and TRBJ2-1; D unresolved. V was cut by 3 bases and J by 4 bases, with 8 bases left in between. CDR1 SGHRS and CDR2 YFSETQ come from the germline V gene. This CDR3 is 13 amino acids long. CDR3 protein: CASSSPNYNEQFF. CDR3 DNA sequence: TGCGCCAGCAGCTCGCCGAATTACAATGAGCAGTTCTTC.

This clonotype was observed at least ten times. The V call is TRBV6-1, the J call TRBJ2-3; 7 nucleotides align to TRBD2. The CDR3 length is 11 residues. Germline V CDR1 and CDR2: MNHNS, SASEGT. Germline trimming cut 7 bases from V and 12 bases from J; bases unmatched to any gene: 7. The CDR3 nucleotides read TGTGCCAGCACCACAGGCGGGAGTCAGTATTTT. Translating gives CASTTGGSQYF.

This clonotype was seen a few times. The chain is built from TRBV6-5 and TRBJ2-3; no reliable D call. The ends were cut back, 7 bases at V and 1 base at J, with 12 bases in the middle. Germline V gene lookup returns CDR1 MNHEY and CDR2 SVGAGI. CDR3 size: 14 residues. In DNA, the CDR3 is TGTGCCAGCATGACTGACTCTCGCACAGATACGCAGTATTTT. Amino acid sequence: CASMTDSRTDTQYF.

The chain uses TRBV7-9 and TRBJ2-6, with D perhaps being TRBD1 or TRBD2 (5 bases each). This CDR3 has 16 amino acids. The germline gives CDR1 SEHNR, CDR2 FQNEAQ (reference sequence). V gave up 2 bases and J gave up 2 bases, with 10 bases separating them. The chain's CDR3 is CASSLTGTAGANVLTF. The CDR3 bases are TGTGCCAGCAGCTTAACGGGGACGGCTGGGGCCAACGTCCTGACTTTC.

The chain carries TRBV14 and TRBJ1-1; D is unclear. The CDR3 covers 13 residues. The V and J ends lost 4 bases and 5 bases respectively, with 11 bases between them. Per germline, CDR1 SGHDN and CDR2 FVKESK. The CDR3 protein is CASSPAHRTEAFF. The CDR3 region has the DNA TGTGCCAGCAGCCCCGCGCACCGAACTGAAGCTTTCTTT.

The table lists this clonotype with a few counts. The chain links TRBV20-1 to TRBJ2-1; possible D gene TRBD2, 6 bases. The germline V gene encodes CDR1 DFQATT and CDR2 SNEGSKA (reference sequence). CDR3 size: 14 residues. Trimming left V 2 bases short and J 9 bases short, with 17 bases between. The CDR3 spells CSARKGFFSGEQFF. The DNA of the CDR3 is TGCAGTGCTAGAAAGGGGTTCTTTAGCGGTGAGCAGTTCTTC.

This clonotype has a single count. V is TRBV7-2 and J is TRBJ2-4; D might be TRBD1 or TRBD2, each matching 7 bases. The J call may not be correct, given that the DNA end is closer to TRBJ2-7. Germline CDR1 reads SGHTA; CDR2 reads FQGNSA. This CDR3 contains 16 residues. The CDR3 loop reads CASSSNGARGGYEQYF. The CDR3 DNA follows: TGTGCCAGCAGCTCAAACGGTGCCAGGGGGGGCTACGAGCAGTACTTC.

This clonotype was counted many times. J is TRBJ2-1 and V is TRBV20-1; perhaps D is TRBD1 or TRBD2 (5 bases each). V was shortened by 6 bases and J by 5 bases, with 17 bases between the two germline ends. Germline V gene sequence: CDR1 DFQATT, CDR2 SNEGSKA (reference sequence). The length of the CDR3 is 14 residues. The CDR3 DNA follows: TGCAGTGCGATACCCGGGACGTGGGACAATGAGCAGTTCTTC. The encoded protein is CSAIPGTWDNEQFF.

V is TRBV9 and J is TRBJ2-7; D call uncertain. Trimming stripped 7 bases from V and 7 bases from J, with 24 bases between. This CDR3 region has 15 residues. The V gene's germline CDR1 is SGDLS and CDR2 YYNGEE. CDR3 protein: CASCASGTNNNEQYF. CDR3 DNA: TGTGCCAGCTGCGCCTCAGGTACGAATAACAATGAGCAGTACTTC.

This clonotype appeared a few times. The genes are TRBV7-2 and TRBJ2-7; tentative D call: TRBD1 (6 bases). This CDR3 is 14 amino acids long. Germline V gives CDR1 SGHTA, CDR2 FQGNSA. V was cut by 2 bases and J by 5 bases, with 13 bases left in between. CDR3 in amino acids: CASSLNRGMDEQYF. DNA for the CDR3: TGTGCCAGCAGCTTAAATAGGGGGATGGACGAGCAGTACTTC.

The rearrangement uses TRBV20-1 and TRBJ2-4, with D perhaps TRBD1 (5 bases). This CDR3 is built from 15 residues. The germline gives CDR1 DFQATT, CDR2 SNEGSKA (reference sequence). V lost 5 bases and J 0 bases, leaving 14 bases between the germline ends. The CDR3 coding sequence is TGCAGTGCTTCCGACAGTACCTCAGCCAAAAACATTCAGTACTTC. It translates to CSASDSTSAKNIQYF.

The V call is TRBV7-9, the J call TRBJ2-5, with TRBD2 as a possible D gene (6 bases). The CDR3 is 11 amino acids. Germline CDR1 is SEHNR and CDR2 is FQNEAQ (reference sequence). In DNA, the CDR3 is TGTGGGACGGGGGTCGGGGAGACCCAGTACTTC. Amino acid sequence: CGTGVGETQYF. Variable domain in full (rest from reference TRBV7-9 and TRBJ2-5): DTGVSQNPRHKITKRGQNVTFRCDPISEHNRLYWYRQTLGQGPEFLTYFQNEAQLEKSRLLSDRFSAERPKGSFSTLEIQRTEQGDSAMYLCGTGVGETQYFGPGTRLLVL.

The chain couples TRBV18 to TRBJ1-2, with D hard to call. Germline-derived CDR1 and CDR2 are KGHSH and LQKENI. This CDR3 is 13 amino acids long. V was cut by 0 bases and J by 8 bases, with 10 bases left in between. This chain's CDR3 is CASSPPGDHGYTF. As DNA, the CDR3 is TGTGCCAGCTCACCACCGGGTGACCACGGCTACACCTTC.

This clonotype came up a few times. The chain joins TRBV4-3 to TRBJ1-2, with TRBD1 as a possible D gene (5 bases). The CDR3 covers 14 residues. Trimming shortened V by 2 bases and J by 2 bases, and 9 bases separated the two germline ends. Germline V gene sequence: CDR1 LGHNA, CDR2 YSLEER. The CDR3 bases are TGCGCCAGCAGCCAATTAACAGGCAACTATGGCTACACCTTC. Translation gives CASSQLTGNYGYTF.

The J gene is TRBJ2-1, the V gene TRBV5-1; D not resolved. V was shortened by 3 bases and J by 4 bases, with 14 bases between the two germline ends. Germline values: CDR1 SGHRS, CDR2 YFSETQ. The CDR3 is made up of 15 amino acids. CDR3 sequence reads: CASSSMTGAYNEQFF. The CDR3 DNA is TGCGCCAGCAGCTCAATGACCGGAGCGTACAATGAGCAGTTCTTC.

V and J are TRBV5-1 and TRBJ2-1; D ambiguous. Trimming shortened V by 1 base and J by 10 bases, and 9 bases separated the two germline ends. CDR3 length equals 12 residues. Looked up from germline, CDR1 is SGHRS and CDR2 is YFSETQ. The chain's CDR3 is CASSLHTYEQFF. The CDR3 DNA follows: TGCGCCAGCAGCTTGCACACCTACGAGCAGTTCTTC.

This clonotype was detected a few times. The V and J genes are TRBV29-1 and TRBJ2-7, with 8 bases lining up with TRBD1. The CDR3 runs 13 residues. J was trimmed by 6 bases and V by 4 bases; bases with no gene match: 8. CDR1 and CDR2 from the germline V gene are SQVTM and ANQGSEA. The CDR3 region is CSVVLDRVSEQYF. Here the CDR3 DNA reads TGCAGCGTTGTGCTGGACAGGGTGAGCGAGCAGTACTTC.

This clonotype was counted a few times. The chain uses TRBV14 and TRBJ1-1, with no clear D. Germline V gives CDR1 SGHDN, CDR2 FVKESK. The CDR3 extends over 13 amino acids. The ends were cut back, 6 bases at V and 6 bases at J, with 14 bases in the middle. Written as DNA, the CDR3 is TGTGCCAGCAGACGCGGACCCGGCTCTGAAGCTTTCTTT. Its protein product is CASRRGPGSEAFF.

A remark on this clonotype: Given a much more abundant clone one base away, this may be a read error. This chain connects TRBV30 to TRBJ1-5; tentative D call: TRBD1 (5 bases). CDR1 is GTSNPN and CDR2 is SVGIG in the germline V gene (reference sequence). V lost 1 base, J lost 9 bases, and 13 bases lay in between. The CDR3 runs 13 residues. CDR3 amino acids: CAWSGGGERPQHF. The CDR3 DNA reads TGTGCCTGGAGTGGAGGAGGGGAACGGCCCCAGCATTTT.